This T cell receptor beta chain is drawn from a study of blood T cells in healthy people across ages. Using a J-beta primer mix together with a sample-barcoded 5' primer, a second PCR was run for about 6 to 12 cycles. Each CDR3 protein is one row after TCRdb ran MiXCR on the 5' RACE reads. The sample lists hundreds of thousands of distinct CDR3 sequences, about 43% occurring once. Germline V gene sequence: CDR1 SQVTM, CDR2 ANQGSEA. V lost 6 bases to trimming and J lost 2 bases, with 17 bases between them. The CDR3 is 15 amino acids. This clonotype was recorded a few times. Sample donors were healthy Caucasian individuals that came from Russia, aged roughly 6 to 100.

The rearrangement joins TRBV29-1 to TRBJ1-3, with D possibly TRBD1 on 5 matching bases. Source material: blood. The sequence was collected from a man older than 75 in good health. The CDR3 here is CSVVDLRAAGNTIYF. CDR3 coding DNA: TGCAGCGTCGTAGATCTCAGGGCCGCTGGAAACACCATATATTTT.